A selection of T cell receptor beta chains follows, all from one sample in a study of cytomegalovirus exposure and HLA in healthy donors. Repertoires were generated with immunoSEQ multiplex PCR, while TCRdb's copy carries only in-frame clones and drops some. The sample lists about 110,000 clones, around three quarters occurring once. Source material: PBMCs. The receptors shown here come from a woman in her forties or fifties in good health and CMV-seropositive. CDR3s include the opening cysteine and the closing phenylalanine or tryptophan. The D gene is left open where the match is weak. The size entry is marked missing in some rows and otherwise reads once, few, many or a size class.

TRBV28	NA	NA	16	TRBJ1-1	TGTGCCAGCAGCCTGGCCAGGGGCCTGTCGAACACTGAAGCTTTCTTT	CASSLARGLSNTEAFF
TRBV6-5	NA	NA	14	TRBJ2-1	TGTGCCAGCACCCTATCCGGACTTAACAATGAGCAGTTCTTC	CASTLSGLNNEQFF
TRBV9	NA	NA	15	TRBJ2-7	TGTGCCAGCAGCGTAGAGGCCTTCGAGGCCTACGAGCAGTACTTC	CASSVEAFEAYEQYF
TRBV19	TRBD2	once	20	TRBJ2-1	TGTGCCACCCCCGTCGGACGGCGGACTAGCGGGGGGGGAGCCTACAATGAGCAGTTCTTC	CATPVGRRTSGGGAYNEQFF
TRBV11-2	TRBD1	NA	15	TRBJ1-1	TGTGCCAGCAGCGAAATGGGACAGGGGCACACTGAAGCTTTCTTT	CASSEMGQGHTEAFF
TRBV18	TRBD1	NA	15	TRBJ2-7	TGTGCCAGCTCAGGTGGGACAGCCCAGGACTACGAGCAGTACTTC	CASSGGTAQDYEQYF
TRBV7-9	NA	NA	14	TRBJ2-3	TGTTCCAGCAGCTTTAGCCTGAGCACAGATACGCAGTATTTT	CSSSFSLSTDTQYF
TRBV28	NA	NA	15	TRBJ1-2	TGTGCCAGCAGTGGGACTGCGGGCGGCGGTGGCGGCTACACCTTC	CASSGTAGGGGGYTF
TRBV7-9	NA	NA	14	TRBJ1-2	TGTGCCAGCAGCCTTATCGACAGGACAGACGGCTACACCTTC	CASSLIDRTDGYTF
TRBV9	NA	NA	12	TRBJ1-1	TGTGCCAGGACAGCTTTGAACACTGAAGCTTTCTTT	CARTALNTEAFF
TRBV6-1	NA	NA	14	TRBJ2-7	TGTGCCAGCAGTGATTGGGGGCTCACGGGCGAGCAGTACTTC	CASSDWGLTGEQYF
TRBV7-7	TRBD2	NA	14	TRBJ2-2	TGTGCTAGCAGGCGGGGGGGCGAACACGGGGAGCTGTTTTTT	CASRRGGEHGELFF
TRBV5-1	TRBD1	NA	15	TRBJ2-5	TGCGCCAGCAGCTCTACCGGACAGGAACAAGAGACCCAGTACTTC	CASSSTGQEQETQYF
TRBV28	NA	NA	15	TRBJ1-1	TGTGCCAGCAAAGAGCATACAGTGACGAACACTGAAGCTTTCTTT	CASKEHTVTNTEAFF
TRBV7-6	TRBD2	NA	16	TRBJ2-3	TGTGCCAGCAGCCCAGGGGACGGACTAGCGGGGGATACGCAGTATTTT	CASSPGDGLAGDTQYF
TRBV7-3	NA	NA	15	TRBJ2-7	TGTGCCAGCAGCCCAAATCCGGGGGAAAGGTACGAGCAGTACTTC	CASSPNPGERYEQYF